The 6 T cell receptor beta chains presented below share a single source sample, sequenced in a study of cytomegalovirus exposure and HLA in healthy donors (dated by TCRdb to the late 2010s). The method was the immunoSEQ multiplex PCR assay. The multiplex PCR relied on a mix of 60 forward primers for TCR Vbeta segments and 13 reverse primers for TCR Jbeta segments. This is the immuneACCESS table as TCRdb keeps it, with only in-frame sequences that have V and J called. A part of the clones is gone; compared with another copy, unresolved V genes explain less than half, and the rest is unexplained. The sample's table covers about 210,000 clones. The ten largest clones capture around 0.95% of the sample. The specimen was PBMCs. These receptors originate from a woman in her twenties or thirties in good health and CMV-seropositive.

The chain has TRBV7-2 and TRBJ2-7; D may be TRBD2 (5 bases). The CDR3 contains 14 residues. The germline V gene has CDR1 SGHTA and CDR2 FQGNSA. Between the trimmed V and J ends, which lost 6 bases and 4 bases, there was a span of 16 bases. CDR3 bases: TGTGCCAGCAGTTCGACTTTACTAGTGTACGAGCAGTACTTC. Translating gives CASSSTLLVYEQYF.

This sequence joins TRBV6-5 and TRBJ1-2; D is perhaps TRBD1 (6 bases). This CDR3 comprises 13 residues. V was trimmed by 2 bases and J by 8 bases, leaving 12 bases between them. The germline CDR1 and CDR2 sequences are MNHEY and SVGAGI. CDR3 region: CASSYNRVKGYTF. In DNA form, the CDR3 reads TGTGCCAGCAGTTACAACAGGGTGAAGGGCTACACCTTC.

CDR3 nucleotide sequence: TGTGCCAGCAGTGAGGGGGCCTGGGATGAAAAACTGTTTTTT. This translates into CASSEGAWDEKLFF. The V call is TRBV6-5, the J call TRBJ1-4; TRBD1 agrees at 7 bases. CDR1 is MNHEY and CDR2 is SVGAGI in the germline V gene. With V trimmed by 5 bases and J by 6 bases, 6 bases remained unmatched. CDR3 size: 14 residues.

The gene calls are TRBV29-1 and TRBJ2-7, with D possibly TRBD2 on 5 matching bases. V lost 4 bases and J 2 bases, leaving 15 bases between the germline ends. The CDR3 loop spans 14 amino acids. Germline CDR1 is SQVTM and CDR2 is ANQGSEA. CDR3 DNA: TGCAGCGTTGCGGGAAGAATGGGAACCTACGAGCAGTACTTC. As protein: CSVAGRMGTYEQYF.

The V call is TRBV19, the J call TRBJ1-4; 8 bases are shared with TRBD1. This CDR3 comprises 15 residues. V lost 5 bases and J lost 7; bases outside the gene matches: 9. The germline gives CDR1 LNHDA, CDR2 SQIVND (reference sequence). CDR3 region: CASSEGQGRSEKLFF. The CDR3 DNA sequence: TGTGCCAGTAGTGAAGGACAGGGTCGGAGTGAAAAACTGTTTTTT.

The rearrangement links TRBV18 to TRBJ1-1; tentatively, D is TRBD1 (5 bases). The germline V gene encodes CDR1 KGHSH and CDR2 LQKENI. V lost 3 bases to trimming and J lost 6 bases, with 20 bases between them. The CDR3 has 16 amino acids. The CDR3 loop is CASSPSDIQTWAEAFF. The DNA for the CDR3 is TGTGCCAGCTCACCGTCGGACATACAAACATGGGCTGAAGCTTTCTTT.